Reported below is one T cell receptor (beta chain). Using a J-beta primer mix together with a sample-barcoded 5' primer, a second PCR was run for roughly 6 to 12 cycles. TCRdb reprocessed the 5' RACE reads with MiXCR, giving one entry per CDR3 protein. Altogether hundreds of thousands of distinct CDR3 sequences are present, about 30% being singletons, with the ten largest covering roughly 17%. V was cut by 6 bases and J by 5 bases, with 16 bases left in between. The CDR3 totals 14 residues. Germline CDR1 KGHSH, CDR2 LQKENI. The sample comes from a study of blood T cells in healthy people across ages. This chain connects TRBV18 to TRBJ1-1; D might be TRBD1 (5 bases). Sequencing was carried out using blood. The clonotype comes from a woman over 75 in good health. The CDR3 nucleotides read TGTGCCAGCTCGCCCACCCGGGGGGAGACTGAAGCTTTCTTT. Its protein is CASSPTRGETEAFF.